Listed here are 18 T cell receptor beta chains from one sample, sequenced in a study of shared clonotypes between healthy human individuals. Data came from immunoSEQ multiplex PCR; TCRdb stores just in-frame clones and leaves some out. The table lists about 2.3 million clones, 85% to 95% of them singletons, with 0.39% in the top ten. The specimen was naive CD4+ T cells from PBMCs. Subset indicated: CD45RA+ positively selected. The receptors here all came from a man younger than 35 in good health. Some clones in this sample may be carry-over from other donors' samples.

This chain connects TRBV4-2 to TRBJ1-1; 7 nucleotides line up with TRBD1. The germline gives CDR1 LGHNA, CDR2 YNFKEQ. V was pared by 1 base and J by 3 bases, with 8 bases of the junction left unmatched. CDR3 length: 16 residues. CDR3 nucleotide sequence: TGTGCCAGCAGCCAAGCGGACAGGTTGCGGCACACTGAAGCTTTCTTT. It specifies CASSQADRLRHTEAFF.

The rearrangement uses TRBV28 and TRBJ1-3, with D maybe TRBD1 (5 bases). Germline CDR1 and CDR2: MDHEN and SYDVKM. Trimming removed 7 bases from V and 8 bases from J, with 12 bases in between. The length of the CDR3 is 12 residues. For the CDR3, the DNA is TGTGCCAGCAAATCAGGGCGGGACACCATATATTTT. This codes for CASKSGRDTIYF.

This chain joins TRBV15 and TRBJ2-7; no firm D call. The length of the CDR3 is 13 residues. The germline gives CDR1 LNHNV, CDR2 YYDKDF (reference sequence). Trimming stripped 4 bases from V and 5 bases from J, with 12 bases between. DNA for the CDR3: TGTGCCACCAGCAACGAAGGGCCGGACGAGCAGTACTTC. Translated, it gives CATSNEGPDEQYF.

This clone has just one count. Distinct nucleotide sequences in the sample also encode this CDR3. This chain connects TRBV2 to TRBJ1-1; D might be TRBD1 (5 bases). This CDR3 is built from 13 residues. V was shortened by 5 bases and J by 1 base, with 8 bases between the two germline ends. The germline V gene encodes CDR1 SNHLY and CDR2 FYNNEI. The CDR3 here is CASSSQGNTEAFF. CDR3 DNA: TGTGCCAGCAGTTCGCAGGGGAACACTGAAGCTTTCTTT. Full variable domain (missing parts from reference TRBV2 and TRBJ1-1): EPEVTQTPSHQVTQMGQEVILRCVPISNHLYFYWYRQILGQKVEFLVSFYNNEISEKSEIFDDQFSVERPDGSNFTLKIRSTKLEDSAMYFCASSSQGNTEAFFGQGTRLTVV.

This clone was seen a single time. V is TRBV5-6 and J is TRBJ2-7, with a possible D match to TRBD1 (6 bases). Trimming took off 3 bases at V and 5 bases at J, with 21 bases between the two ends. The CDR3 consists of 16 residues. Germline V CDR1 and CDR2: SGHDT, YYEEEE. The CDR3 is CASSSFQTGLTNEQYF. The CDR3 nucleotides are TGTGCCAGCAGCTCTTTTCAAACAGGGCTAACTAACGAGCAGTACTTC.

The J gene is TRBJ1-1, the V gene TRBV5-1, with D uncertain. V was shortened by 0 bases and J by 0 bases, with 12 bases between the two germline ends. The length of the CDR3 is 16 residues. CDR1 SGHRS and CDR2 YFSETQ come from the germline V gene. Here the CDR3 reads CASSLAGELMNTEAFF. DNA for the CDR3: TGCGCCAGCAGCTTGGCCGGGGAACTTATGAACACTGAAGCTTTCTTT. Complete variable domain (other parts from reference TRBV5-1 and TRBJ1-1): KAGVTQTPRYLIKTRGQQVTLSCSPISGHRSVSWYQQTPGQGLQFLFEYFSETQRNKGNFPGRFSGRQFSNSRSEMNVSTLELGDSALYLCASSLAGELMNTEAFFGQGTRLTVV.

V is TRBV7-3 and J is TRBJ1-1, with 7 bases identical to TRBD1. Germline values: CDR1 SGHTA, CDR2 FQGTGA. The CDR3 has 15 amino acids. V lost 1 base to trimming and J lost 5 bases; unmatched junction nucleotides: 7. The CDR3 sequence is CASSLKGGRRTEAFF. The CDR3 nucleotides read TGTGCCAGCAGCTTAAAAGGGGGCAGGAGAACTGAAGCTTTCTTT.

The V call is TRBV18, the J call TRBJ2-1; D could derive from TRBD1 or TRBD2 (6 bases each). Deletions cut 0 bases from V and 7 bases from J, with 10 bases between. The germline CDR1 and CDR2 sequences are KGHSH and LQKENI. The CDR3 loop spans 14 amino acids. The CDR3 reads CASSPPRDMNEQFF. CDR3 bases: TGTGCCAGCTCACCACCGCGGGACATGAATGAGCAGTTCTTC.

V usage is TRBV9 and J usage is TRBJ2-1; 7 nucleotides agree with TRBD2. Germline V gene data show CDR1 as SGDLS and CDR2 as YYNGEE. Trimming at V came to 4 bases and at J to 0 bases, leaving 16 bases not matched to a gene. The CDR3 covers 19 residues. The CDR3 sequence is CASSPRRVLATNSYNEQFF. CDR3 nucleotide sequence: TGTGCCAGCAGCCCTCGCAGGGTACTAGCGACAAACTCCTACAATGAGCAGTTCTTC.

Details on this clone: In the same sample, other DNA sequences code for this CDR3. The CDR3 protein is CASSSPGTANTEAFF. CDR3 coding DNA: TGTGCCAGCAGTTCTCCGGGAACAGCGAACACTGAAGCTTTCTTT. The gene calls are TRBV28 and TRBJ1-1, with D unclear. Trimming took 4 bases from V and 1 from J, leaving 13 bases between them. This CDR3 has 15 amino acids. The germline V gene has CDR1 MDHEN and CDR2 SYDVKM. Full variable domain (rest looked up from reference TRBV28 and TRBJ1-1): DVKVTQSSRYLVKRTGEKVFLECVQDMDHENMFWYRQDPGLGLRLIYFSYDVKMKEKGDIPEGYSVSREKKERFSLILESASTNQTSMYLCASSSPGTANTEAFFGQGTRLTVV.

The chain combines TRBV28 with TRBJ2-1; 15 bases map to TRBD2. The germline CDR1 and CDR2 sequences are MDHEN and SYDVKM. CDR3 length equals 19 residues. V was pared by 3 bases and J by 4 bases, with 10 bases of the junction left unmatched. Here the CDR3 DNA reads TGTGCCAGCAGTTTCAGAAACGGACTAGCGGGAGGGAGATACAATGAGCAGTTCTTC. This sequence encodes CASSFRNGLAGGRYNEQFF.

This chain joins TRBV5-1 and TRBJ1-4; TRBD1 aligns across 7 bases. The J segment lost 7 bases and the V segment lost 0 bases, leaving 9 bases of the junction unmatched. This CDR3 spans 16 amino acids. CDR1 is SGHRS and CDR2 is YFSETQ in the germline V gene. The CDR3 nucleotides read TGCGCCAGCAGCTTGGACGGACAGGCCGGAGGTGAAAAACTGTTTTTT. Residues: CASSLDGQAGGEKLFF.

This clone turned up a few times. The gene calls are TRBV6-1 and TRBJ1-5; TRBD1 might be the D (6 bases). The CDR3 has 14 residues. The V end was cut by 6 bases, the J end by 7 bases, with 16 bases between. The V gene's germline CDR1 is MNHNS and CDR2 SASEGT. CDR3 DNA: TGTGCCAGCAGCCAAGAGCGGACAGCCCAGCCCCAGCATTTT. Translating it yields CASSQERTAQPQHF.

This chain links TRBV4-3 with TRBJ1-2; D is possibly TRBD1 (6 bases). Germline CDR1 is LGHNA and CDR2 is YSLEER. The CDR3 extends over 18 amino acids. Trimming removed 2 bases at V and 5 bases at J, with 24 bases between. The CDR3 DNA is TGCGCCAGCAGCCAACTCCTACCTCCGGCCAGGGGAAGTTATGGCTACACCTTC. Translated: CASSQLLPPARGSYGYTF.

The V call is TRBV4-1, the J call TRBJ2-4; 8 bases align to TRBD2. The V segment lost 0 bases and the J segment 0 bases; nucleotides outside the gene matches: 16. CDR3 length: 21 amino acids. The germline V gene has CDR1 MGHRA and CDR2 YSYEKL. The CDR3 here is CASSQDRGGTSGYLAKNIQYF. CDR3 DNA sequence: TGCGCCAGCAGCCAAGACAGAGGGGGAACTAGCGGCTATCTAGCCAAAAACATTCAGTACTTC.

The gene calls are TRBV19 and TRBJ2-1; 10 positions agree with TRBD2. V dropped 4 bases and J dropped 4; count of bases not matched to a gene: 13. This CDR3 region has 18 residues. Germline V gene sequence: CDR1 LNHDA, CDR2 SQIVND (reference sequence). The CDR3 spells CASSTPRDSSGRYNEQFF. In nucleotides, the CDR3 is TGTGCCAGTAGTACGCCCCGGGATTCTAGCGGGAGATACAATGAGCAGTTCTTC.

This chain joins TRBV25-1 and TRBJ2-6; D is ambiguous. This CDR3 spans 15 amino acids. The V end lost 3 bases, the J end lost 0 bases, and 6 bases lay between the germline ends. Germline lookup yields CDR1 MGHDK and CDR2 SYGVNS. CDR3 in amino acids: CASSDDNSGANVLTF. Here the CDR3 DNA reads TGTGCCAGCAGTGATGACAACTCTGGGGCCAACGTCCTGACTTTC.

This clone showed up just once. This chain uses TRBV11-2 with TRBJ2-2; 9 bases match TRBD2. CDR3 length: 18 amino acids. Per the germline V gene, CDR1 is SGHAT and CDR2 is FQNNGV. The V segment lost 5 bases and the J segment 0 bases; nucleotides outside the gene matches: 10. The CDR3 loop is CASSPRGGGRANTGELFF. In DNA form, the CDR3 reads TGTGCCAGCAGCCCTAGGGGAGGCGGGAGGGCGAACACCGGGGAGCTGTTTTTT.